Each of the 2 T cell receptor beta chains below was sequenced from the same sample in a study of PD-1 blockade in classical Hodgkin lymphoma. Produced via immunoSEQ multiplex PCR; TCRdb's table is partial and in-frame only. The profile shows over 6,500 clones, around 78% of them singletons. Time point defined: cycle 4 day 1 (C4D1), after five to seven weeks of nivolumab. Each patient experienced a relapse that followed autologous stem cell transplantation, and brentuximab vedotin exposure varied. The input for sequencing was peripheral blood mononuclear cells (PBMCs), taken before the fourth cycle of nivolumab. The receptors derive from a human donor with classical Hodgkin lymphoma.

V is TRBV27 and J is TRBJ2-7, with 8 bases that match TRBD2. J lost 2 bases, V lost 2 bases, and 2 bases had no gene match. CDR1 is MNHEY, CDR2 SMNVEV, per germline (reference sequence). This CDR3 contains 14 residues. CDR3 nucleotides: TGTGCCAGCAGTTTAGCGGGAGGCCCCTACGAGCAGTACTTC. Protein product: CASSLAGGPYEQYF.

This clone showed up just once. The chain links TRBV5-1 to TRBJ2-3; possible D gene TRBD2, 6 bases. Looked up from germline, CDR1 is SGHRS and CDR2 is YFSETQ. V shed 4 bases and J shed 0 bases, with 12 bases lying between them. The CDR3 is made up of 15 amino acids. As DNA, the CDR3 is TGCGCCAGCAGCCGGGGGACCCAAAGCACAGATACGCAGTATTTT. Translation gives CASSRGTQSTDTQYF.